This T cell receptor (beta chain) was identified in a study of T cell responses to AZD1222 COVID-19 vaccine. Points from the study as a whole: Unmutated variant regions reportedly attract nearly half of all spike-specific TCRs. The CD4 TCRs associated with vaccination extended across spike and predominated at 160-218 and 743-854. Clonal diversity was possibly underestimated, and the donors were mostly white British, with more females. Repertoires were sampled only after the peak T cell response.

Measured with immunoSEQ multiplex PCR; TCRdb has only the in-frame clones, and not every one. The data hold roughly 120,000 clones, with roughly nine tenths observed a single time. On this clone itself: Its target is not known.

The CDR3 has 14 residues. CDR1 and CDR2 (germline): SGHRS, YFSETQ. The V end lost 2 bases, the J end lost 7 bases, and 12 bases lay between the germline ends. The sequence derives from an adult in good health. The genes are TRBV5-1 and TRBJ2-2, with a tentative D call TRBD2 (5 bases). Here the sequenced sample was peripheral blood, taken on day 0 of AZD1222 vaccination. As DNA, the CDR3 is TGCGCCAGCAGCTTTGCGAGGGTTGACGGGGAGCTGTTTTTT. Residues: CASSFARVDGELFF.